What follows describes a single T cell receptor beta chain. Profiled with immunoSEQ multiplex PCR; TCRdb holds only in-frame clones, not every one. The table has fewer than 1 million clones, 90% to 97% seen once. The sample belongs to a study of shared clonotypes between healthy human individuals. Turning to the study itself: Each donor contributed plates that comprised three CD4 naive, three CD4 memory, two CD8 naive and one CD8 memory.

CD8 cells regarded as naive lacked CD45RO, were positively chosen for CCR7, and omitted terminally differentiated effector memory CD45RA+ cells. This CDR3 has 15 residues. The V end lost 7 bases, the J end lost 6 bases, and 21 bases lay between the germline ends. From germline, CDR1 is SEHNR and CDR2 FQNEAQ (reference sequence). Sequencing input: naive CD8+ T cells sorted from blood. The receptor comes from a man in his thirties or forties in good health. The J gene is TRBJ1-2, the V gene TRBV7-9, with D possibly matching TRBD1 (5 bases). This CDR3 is CASNKAGGAIDGYTF. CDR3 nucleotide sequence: TGTGCCAGCAATAAAGCGGGGGGAGCTATAGATGGCTACACCTTC.